Each of the 13 T cell receptor beta chains below was sequenced from the same sample in a study of cytomegalovirus exposure and HLA in healthy donors (dated by TCRdb to the late 2010s). Library preparation employed the immunoSEQ multiplex PCR assay. For the multiplex PCR, a mixture combining 60 forward primers for TCR Vbeta segments and 13 reverse primers for TCR Jbeta segments was used. In TCRdb, the immuneACCESS table is reduced to in-frame sequences with V and J assigned. These tables do not hold every clone; where another copy was compared, an unresolved V gene accounts for under half, and the others remain unexplained. Across this sample there are roughly 120,000 clones, with 80% seen only once. Together, the top ten hold about 3.3% of the sample. The sequencing sample was made of PBMCs. The receptors derive from a male donor in good health and CMV-seronegative.

This rearrangement joins TRBV19 to TRBJ1-2; D ambiguous. V lost 6 bases and J lost 0, with 11 bases in between. The CDR3 totals 14 residues. The germline V gene has CDR1 LNHDA and CDR2 SQIVND (reference sequence). This CDR3 reads CASRAALTNYGYTF. CDR3 coding DNA: TGTGCCAGTAGGGCGGCCCTCACTAACTATGGCTACACCTTC.

The rearrangement links TRBV9 to TRBJ2-5; 7 nucleotides align to TRBD1. The assigned J gene may be wrong: the sequence end matches TRBJ2-7 better. CDR1 and CDR2 (germline): SGDLS, YYNGEE. CDR3 length: 12 amino acids. The CDR3 region is CASSVEGAEQYF. As DNA, the CDR3 is TGTGCCAGCAGCGTAGAGGGGGCCGAGCAGTACTTC.

V usage is TRBV7-9 and J usage is TRBJ1-1; weak D call: TRBD1 (6 bases). The V end lost 4 bases, the J end lost 4 bases, and 10 bases lay between the germline ends. The CDR3 loop spans 13 amino acids. In germline, CDR1 is SEHNR, CDR2 FQNEAQ (reference sequence). As DNA, the CDR3 is TGTGCCAGCAGCTACAGGGAGGGCACTGAAGCTTTCTTT. Its protein is CASSYREGTEAFF.

The chain uses TRBV30 and TRBJ2-6, with D possibly matching TRBD1 (5 bases). Germline CDR1 reads GTSNPN; CDR2 reads SVGIG (reference sequence). The CDR3 is made up of 18 amino acids. V was clipped by 5 bases and J by 0 bases, with 20 bases between them. Written as DNA, the CDR3 is TGTGCCTGGGACCGGACAAGGATCCCTATCTCTGGGGCCAACGTCCTGACTTTC. Translated, it gives CAWDRTRIPISGANVLTF.

The rearrangement links TRBV4-3 to TRBJ2-2; 8 nucleotides line up with TRBD1. Germline V gene lookup returns CDR1 LGHNA and CDR2 YSLEER. With V trimmed by 0 bases and J by 4 bases, 4 bases remained unmatched. CDR3 size: 16 residues. The CDR3 DNA reads TGCGCCAGCAGCCAAGAAGTGACAGGGGCCACCGGGGAGCTGTTTTTT. Its protein product is CASSQEVTGATGELFF.

The chain combines TRBV19 with TRBJ1-5; D remains unclear. The CDR3 contains 16 residues. Trimming stripped 4 bases from V and 5 bases from J, with 18 bases between. CDR1 and CDR2 (germline): LNHDA, SQIVND (reference sequence). CDR3 loop: CASSTPLGSTYQPQHF. The DNA of the CDR3 is TGTGCCAGTAGTACCCCACTCGGCTCGACATATCAGCCCCAGCATTTT.

CDR3 sequence (DNA): TGCGCCAGCAGTGAGGGTCGACTAGCGGGAGCGAATGAGCAGTTCTTC. Amino acids: CASSEGRLAGANEQFF. The chain uses TRBV10-1 and TRBJ2-1; 12 positions match TRBD2. This CDR3 comprises 16 residues. Per the germline V gene, CDR1 is WNHNN and CDR2 is SYGVQD (reference sequence). After removal of 2 bases from V and 7 bases from J, the junction contained 6 bases not matched to a gene.

The CDR3 sequence is CAWRVLANYGYTF. CDR3 DNA: TGTGCCTGGAGAGTTTTGGCCAACTATGGCTACACCTTC. This rearrangement joins TRBV30 to TRBJ1-2; no definite D call. In germline, CDR1 is GTSNPN, CDR2 SVGIG (reference sequence). The CDR3 extends over 13 amino acids. The V and J ends lost 3 bases and 2 bases respectively, with 10 bases between them.

This chain connects TRBV6-5 to TRBJ1-1, with 9 bases fitting TRBD1. Germline CDR1 MNHEY, CDR2 SVGAGI. The CDR3 is 13 residues long. Trimming cost V 11 bases and J 1 base; bases outside gene matches: 5. CDR3 protein: CAARQGENTEAFF. The CDR3 nucleotides read TGTGCCGCCCGACAGGGGGAGAACACTGAAGCTTTCTTT.

J is TRBJ2-7 and V is TRBV11-3; the match to TRBD1 covers 10 bases. Germline V gene lookup returns CDR1 SGHNT and CDR2 YENEEA. The CDR3 sequence is 16 residues long. Losses at the gene ends were 1 base for V and 4 bases for J; bases not matched to a gene: 7. The CDR3 spells CASSLVGTGEIYEQYF. In DNA, the CDR3 is TGTGCCAGCAGCTTAGTTGGGACAGGGGAAATTTACGAGCAGTACTTC. The full variable domain, completed using reference TRBV11-3 and TRBJ2-7, is EAGVVQSPRYKIIEKKQPVAFWCNPISGHNTLYWYLQNLGQGPELLIRYENEEAVDDSQLPKDRFSAERLKGVDSTLKIQPAELGDSAVYLCASSLVGTGEIYEQYFGPGTRLTVT.

J is TRBJ2-7 and V is TRBV9; weak D call: TRBD2 (6 bases). The CDR3 length is 13 residues. Trimming pared 3 bases from V and 6 bases from J, leaving 13 bases between. The germline V gene has CDR1 SGDLS and CDR2 YYNGEE. The CDR3 loop reads CASSAKGTSEQYF. CDR3 coding DNA: TGTGCCAGCAGCGCAAAAGGGACTTCCGAGCAGTACTTC.

In its sample, this clone was seen once. V is TRBV6-5 and J is TRBJ1-2; D is unresolved. V gave up 5 bases and J gave up 3 bases, with 13 bases separating them. This CDR3 is 14 amino acids long. In germline, CDR1 is MNHEY, CDR2 SVGAGI. CDR3 residues: CASSASGGDYGYTF. CDR3 sequence (DNA): TGTGCCAGCAGTGCCTCCGGAGGAGACTATGGCTACACCTTC.

CDR3: CAISESSGRRTRSEGGANVLTF. For the CDR3, the DNA is TGTGCCATCAGTGAGTCGTCAGGGAGGAGGACTAGATCAGAAGGTGGGGCCAACGTCCTGACTTTC. The J gene is TRBJ2-6, the V gene TRBV10-3; 7 bases line up with TRBD2. The V gene end was trimmed by 0 bases and the J gene end by 3 bases; junction bases not matched to a gene: 20. The CDR3 covers 22 residues. Per the germline V gene, CDR1 is ENHRY and CDR2 is SYGVKD.